This T cell receptor beta chain emerged from a study of cytomegalovirus exposure and HLA in healthy donors. The PCR used 60 Vbeta and 13 Jbeta primers. Assay used: immunoSEQ multiplex PCR; TCRdb lists only in-frame clones, some missing. The data hold tens of thousands of clones, with about 9.4% observed a single time. A note on this clone: Its cognate antigen is unknown. At the DNA level, this CDR3 is encoded by other sequences in the same sample as well.

Germline V lookup: CDR1 LNHDA, CDR2 SQIVND (reference sequence). J was trimmed by 3 bases and V by 4 bases; bases with no gene match: 6. The CDR3 is made up of 15 amino acids. General study points: No immune exposure information besides CMV serostatus was available. An analysis was carried out at a later point. It showed that HLA-associated TCR beta chains were more clonally expanded than equally common non-associated chains. When analyzed later, a missense DCLRE1C variant was found to be linked to TCR beta V- and J-gene trimming.

Sequencing was carried out using PBMCs. V gene TRBV19 combines with J gene TRBJ2-3, with 8 bases that match TRBD2. The TCR originated in a man between 60 and 75 years old in good health and CMV-seropositive. CDR3 loop: CASSTLAGRTDTQYF. The CDR3 DNA follows: TGTGCCAGTAGTACCCTAGCGGGTCGGACAGATACGCAGTATTTT.